These 5 T cell receptor beta chains came from one sample sequenced in a study of regulatory T cells in long-lasting Graves disease (dated by TCRdb to about 2021). The library was obtained by multiplex PCR. The reads were generated on an Illumina HiSeq 4000. To build TCR beta libraries, CDR3 regions were amplified by Arm-PCR using iRepertoire HTBI primers. Using fastp at Q25 and MiXCR, TCRdb reprocessed the public reads and kept productive beta chains. Records with the same CDR3 protein are collapsed into one entry carrying the most frequent genes and DNA. For this sample the table gives around 460,000 distinct CDR3 sequences, of which around a fifth were detected only once. The top ten clonotypes cover 13% of the sample. The time point label of this sample denotes: persistent/refractory GD, antithyroid drugs over 5 years with positive TRAb. For both TCR sequencing and RNA sequencing, RNA was extracted from PBMCs using TRIzol.

Sample: peripheral blood mononuclear cells (PBMCs), taken when the disease was refractory, from a patient treated with antithyroid drugs. The source is a female donor with Graves disease.

V gene TRBV24-1 combines with J gene TRBJ2-2; D is tentatively TRBD1 or TRBD2 (5 bases each). With 10 bases removed from V and 5 bases from J, the gap between germline ends came to 7 bases. The CDR3 length is 11 residues. The V gene's germline CDR1 is KGHDR and CDR2 SFDVKD. The CDR3 region is CATRGTGELFF. The CDR3 DNA reads as TGTGCCACGAGGGGTACCGGGGAGCTGTTTTTT.

This clonotype turned up a few times. The chain carries TRBV6-1 and TRBJ2-2; D ambiguous. This CDR3 has 16 amino acids. Germline V CDR1 and CDR2: MNHNS, SASEGT. V shed 3 bases and J shed 0 bases, with 11 bases lying between them. The CDR3 DNA is TGTGCCAGCAGTGAGTACACGTACACGAACACCGGGGAGCTGTTTTTT. It specifies CASSEYTYTNTGELFF.

The rearrangement joins TRBV9 to TRBJ2-2, with a tentative D call TRBD2 (6 bases). Trimming shortened V by 0 bases and J by 8 bases, and 20 bases separated the two germline ends. CDR3 length: 17 amino acids. Germline CDR1 and CDR2: SGDLS and YYNGEE. CDR3 amino acids: CASSVEAPEGTPGELFF. The CDR3 DNA is TGTGCCAGCAGCGTAGAAGCCCCGGAAGGGACTCCGGGGGAGCTGTTTTTT.

This chain connects TRBV9 to TRBJ1-1, with 10 bases matching TRBD1. The CDR3 length is 20 residues. Germline trimming cut 2 bases from V and 0 bases from J; bases unmatched to any gene: 16. Germline assignment: CDR1 SGDLS and CDR2 YYNGEE. CDR3 residues: CASSVDTGTGVLGMNTEAFF. In DNA, the CDR3 is TGTGCCAGCAGCGTCGATACCGGGACAGGGGTCTTAGGTATGAACACTGAAGCTTTCTTT.

This clonotype was recorded at least ten times. V and J are TRBV28 and TRBJ1-2, with D possibly TRBD1 on 5 matching bases. The ends were cut back, 3 bases at V and 8 bases at J, with 19 bases in the middle. CDR3 length: 15 residues. The V gene's germline CDR1 is MDHEN and CDR2 SYDVKM. The CDR3 protein is CASSFVGGGTDGYTF. The CDR3 DNA sequence: TGTGCCAGCAGTTTCGTCGGCGGGGGGACGGACGGCTACACCTTC.